Listed below are T cell receptor beta chains from one sample, sequenced in a study of identical twins. TCRdb passed the 5' RACE reads through MiXCR, listing each CDR3 protein once. The sample carries approximately 210,000 distinct CDR3 sequences, over 8% recorded once. The sample was memory (CD45RO+) T cells sorted from blood. All receptors derive from a woman aged 18-29 years in good health. The CDR3 runs from the conserved cysteine through the conserved F or W. The D gene is left open where the match is weak. Not all rows give a size; the values are once, few, many and, for expanded clones, a class.

j_gene,d_gene,abundance,v_gene,CDR3aa,CDR3nt
TRBJ1-2,-,-,TRBV10-3,CAISESERINYGYTF,TGTGCCATCAGTGAGTCTGAGAGGATAAACTATGGCTACACCTTC
TRBJ2-7,-,few,TRBV5-6,CASSRWGPAYEQYF,TGTGCCAGCAGCCGATGGGGGCCGGCCTACGAGCAGTACTTC
TRBJ2-7,-,many,TRBV20-1,CSARKNYEQYF,TGCAGTGCTCGGAAGAACTACGAGCAGTACTTC
TRBJ2-3,TRBD2,-,TRBV4-1,CASSQDVSREGSVWTDTQYF,TGCGCCAGCAGCCAAGATGTCTCCCGGGAGGGCTCAGTTTGGACAGATACGCAGTATTTT
TRBJ2-7,-,few,TRBV20-1,CSATREGLLDEQYF,TGCAGTGCCACCCGTGAGGGTCTACTAGACGAGCAGTACTTC
TRBJ2-6,-,few,TRBV11-2,CASRVTGESSGANVLTF,TGTGCCAGCAGGGTGACGGGGGAGAGCTCTGGGGCCAACGTCCTGACTTTC
TRBJ2-3,TRBD2,-,TRBV20-1,CSARGSSGVGDTQYF,TGCAGTGCTAGAGGGTCCAGCGGGGTAGGAGATACGCAGTATTTT
TRBJ2-1,TRBD2,-,TRBV9,CASSIAGADEQFF,TGTGCCAGCAGCATCGCGGGAGCCGATGAGCAGTTCTTC
TRBJ2-5,-,-,TRBV4-3,CASSSAVQETQYF,TGCGCCAGCAGCTCTGCAGTACAAGAGACCCAGTACTTC
TRBJ2-3,-,-,TRBV5-1,CASSPGNREDTQYF,TGCGCCAGCAGCCCGGGAAACAGGGAGGATACGCAGTATTTT
TRBJ2-1,TRBD2,many,TRBV10-2,CATNPRAGGSNEQFF,TGCGCCACCAACCCGAGGGCGGGGGGCTCCAATGAGCAGTTCTTC
TRBJ1-4,-,few,TRBV5-6,CASSPLGGLNEKLFF,TGTGCCAGCAGCCCCCTGGGGGGACTTAATGAAAAACTGTTTTTT
TRBJ2-3,TRBD2,-,TRBV5-1,CASSALAGGGTDTQYF,TGCGCCAGCAGCGCACTAGCGGGGGGCGGCACAGATACGCAGTATTTT
TRBJ2-4,-,few,TRBV12-5,CASGSTQGSQLTIQYF,TGTGCTAGTGGATCTACCCAGGGAAGCCAGTTAACCATTCAGTACTTC
TRBJ1-5,-,few,TRBV6-6,CASFRPGNQPQHF,TGTGCCAGCTTCCGGCCGGGAAATCAGCCCCAGCATTTT
TRBJ1-1,TRBD1,-,TRBV6-5,CASSYSDRPEAFF,TGTGCCAGCAGTTACTCGGACAGGCCTGAAGCTTTCTTT
TRBJ2-1,TRBD2,few,TRBV7-9,CASSLDRTGGGGQFF,TGTGCCAGCAGCTTAGATAGGACGGGAGGGGGTGGGCAGTTCTTC
TRBJ2-3,TRBD2,few,TRBV5-1,CASSSAGGPNTQYF,TGCGCCAGCAGCTCAGCGGGGGGGCCGAATACGCAGTATTTT
TRBJ2-3,-,many,TRBV7-2,CASSLGRGLLATDTQYF,TGTGCCAGCAGCTTAGGCCGGGGACTCCTCGCCACAGATACGCAGTATTTT
TRBJ1-2,TRBD1,few,TRBV7-6,CASSLGYRGAGGYTF,TGTGCCAGCAGCTTAGGGTACAGGGGCGCCGGAGGCTACACCTTC
TRBJ1-1,-,-,TRBV7-9,CASSLASTGAEAFF,TGTGCCAGCAGCTTAGCGTCGACGGGGGCTGAAGCTTTCTTT
TRBJ1-2,-,few,TRBV10-3,CAISLEGSYGYTF,TGTGCCATCAGTCTAGAGGGTTCCTATGGCTACACCTTC
TRBJ2-5,-,few,TRBV5-1,CASSRAPGGALQETQYF,TGCGCCAGCAGCCGCGCCCCCGGGGGCGCCCTACAAGAGACCCAGTACTTC
TRBJ2-5,-,-,TRBV4-1,CASSQLGGGGVETQYF,TGCGCCAGCAGCCAACTCGGGGGAGGGGGAGTAGAGACCCAGTACTTC
TRBJ1-2,TRBD1,few,TRBV7-2,CASSLQGGSNYGYTF,TGTGCCAGCAGCCTCCAGGGGGGATCTAACTATGGCTACACCTTC
TRBJ2-7,-,-,TRBV7-8,CASSQSLAVSYEQYF,TGTGCCAGCAGTCAATCCCTCGCAGTCTCCTACGAGCAGTACTTC
TRBJ2-2,TRBD2,-,TRBV12-3/TRBV12-4,CACSLRLAGGPNTGELFF,TGTGCCTGCAGTTTAAGACTAGCGGGGGGCCCTAACACCGGGGAGCTGTTTTTT
TRBJ2-1,-,-,TRBV27,CASSLTSWSSYNEQFF,TGTGCCAGCAGTCTCACTAGCTGGAGCTCCTACAATGAGCAGTTCTTC
TRBJ2-1,-,-,TRBV7-2,CASSFSAYNEQFF,TGTGCCAGCAGCTTTTCGGCTTACAATGAGCAGTTCTTC
TRBJ2-2,TRBD1,-,TRBV29-1,CSGRKTGGNTGELFF,TGCAGCGGACGAAAAACAGGGGGAAACACCGGGGAGCTGTTTTTT
TRBJ2-7,TRBD2,few,TRBV7-9,CASSLQGSASGAYEQYF,TGTGCCAGCAGCTTACAAGGCTCCGCTAGCGGGGCCTACGAGCAGTACTTC
TRBJ2-6,-,many,TRBV20-1,CSARSKSGANVLTF,TGCAGTGCTAGGAGTAAGTCCGGGGCCAACGTCCTGACTTTC
TRBJ1-1,TRBD1,-,TRBV29-1,CSVRTGMNTEAFF,TGCAGCGTGCGGACAGGGATGAACACTGAAGCTTTCTTT
TRBJ1-1,-,many,TRBV7-9,CASSQATTEAFF,TGTGCCAGCAGCCAGGCGACCACTGAAGCTTTCTTT
TRBJ2-3,TRBD2,many,TRBV12-3/TRBV12-4,CASSLGERELTDTQYF,TGTGCCAGCAGTCTCGGGGAGCGGGAGCTCACAGATACGCAGTATTTT
TRBJ2-7,TRBD2,-,TRBV28,CASSKALAGTERQYF,TGTGCCAGCAGCAAAGCACTAGCGGGGACCGAGAGGCAGTACTTC
TRBJ1-2,TRBD1,few,TRBV6-1,CASRPGTGGFGYGYTF,TGTGCCAGCAGGCCCGGGACAGGGGGCTTCGGGTATGGCTACACCTTC
TRBJ1-1,-,few,TRBV2,CASSDSWGRAFF,TGTGCCAGCAGTGATTCCTGGGGGCGAGCTTTCTTT
TRBJ1-3,-,-,TRBV30,CAWDRTGYGNTIYF,TGTGCCTGGGACCGAACAGGGTATGGAAACACCATATATTTT
TRBJ1-1,TRBD1,few,TRBV20-1,CSAETGGFTEAFF,TGCAGTGCTGAAACAGGGGGCTTCACTGAAGCTTTCTTT
TRBJ2-7,-,many,TRBV3-1,CASSQDYFSYEQYF,TGTGCCAGCAGCCAAGACTACTTCTCCTACGAGCAGTACTTC
TRBJ2-6,-,few,TRBV3-1,CASSSHSGANVLTF,TGTGCCAGCAGCTCCCACTCAGGGGCCAACGTCCTGACTTTC
TRBJ1-1,TRBD1,many,TRBV20-1,CSAGQGGYTEAFF,TGCAGTGCTGGACAGGGAGGTTACACTGAAGCTTTCTTT
TRBJ2-3,-,few,TRBV7-9,CASSLPPPTDTQYF,TGTGCCAGCAGCCTCCCCCCGCCCACAGATACGCAGTATTTT